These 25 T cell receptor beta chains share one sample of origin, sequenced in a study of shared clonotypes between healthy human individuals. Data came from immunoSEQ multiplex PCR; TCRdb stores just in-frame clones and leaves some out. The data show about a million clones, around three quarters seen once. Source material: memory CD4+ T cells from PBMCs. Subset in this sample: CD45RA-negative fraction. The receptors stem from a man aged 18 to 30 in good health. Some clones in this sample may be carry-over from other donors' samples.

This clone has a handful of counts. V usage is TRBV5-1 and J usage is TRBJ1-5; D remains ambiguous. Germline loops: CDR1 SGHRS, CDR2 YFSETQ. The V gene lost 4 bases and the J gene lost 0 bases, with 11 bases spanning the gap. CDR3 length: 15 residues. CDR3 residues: CASSLSWGSNQPQHF. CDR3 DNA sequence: TGCGCCAGCAGCCTCAGTTGGGGTAGCAATCAGCCCCAGCATTTT.

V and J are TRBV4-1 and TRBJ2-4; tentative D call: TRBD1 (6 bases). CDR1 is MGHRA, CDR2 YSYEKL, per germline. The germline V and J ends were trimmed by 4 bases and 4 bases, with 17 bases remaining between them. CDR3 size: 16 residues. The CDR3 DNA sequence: TGCGCCAGCAGCCCAGGAAGACAGGAGCGAAAAAACATTCAGTACTTC. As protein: CASSPGRQERKNIQYF.

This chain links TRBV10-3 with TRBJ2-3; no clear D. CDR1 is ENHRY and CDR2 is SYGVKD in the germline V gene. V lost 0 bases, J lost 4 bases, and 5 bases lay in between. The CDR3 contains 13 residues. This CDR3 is CAISESRADTQYF. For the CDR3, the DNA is TGTGCCATCAGTGAGTCTAGGGCAGATACGCAGTATTTT.

The CDR3 here is CASSRGLPQTYEQYF. The CDR3 region has the DNA TGTGCCAGCAGCAGGGGACTTCCCCAGACCTACGAGCAGTACTTC. The genes are TRBV6-6 and TRBJ2-7, with D perhaps assigned TRBD1 or TRBD2 (6 bases each). V was cut by 6 bases and J by 2 bases, with 17 bases left in between. Germline V lookup: CDR1 MNHNY, CDR2 SVGAGI (reference sequence). CDR3 length: 15 amino acids.

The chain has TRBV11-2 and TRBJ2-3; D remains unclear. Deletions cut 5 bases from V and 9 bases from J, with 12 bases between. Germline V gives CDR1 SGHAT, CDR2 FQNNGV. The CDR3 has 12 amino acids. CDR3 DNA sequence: TGTGCCAGCAGCCCACTCCTCGGGACGCAGTATTTT. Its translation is CASSPLLGTQYF.

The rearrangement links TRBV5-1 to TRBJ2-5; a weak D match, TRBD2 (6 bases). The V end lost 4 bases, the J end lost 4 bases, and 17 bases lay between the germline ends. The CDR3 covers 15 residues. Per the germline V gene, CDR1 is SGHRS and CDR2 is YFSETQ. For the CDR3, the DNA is TGCGCCAGCAGCGGGGGTGATTTGCGGGGAGAGACCCAGTACTTC. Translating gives CASSGGDLRGETQYF.

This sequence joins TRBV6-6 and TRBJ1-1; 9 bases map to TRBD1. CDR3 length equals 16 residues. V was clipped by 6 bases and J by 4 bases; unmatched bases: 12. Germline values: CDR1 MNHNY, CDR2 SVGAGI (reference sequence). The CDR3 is CASRRDREAGGTEAFF. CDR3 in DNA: TGTGCCAGCAGGAGGGACAGGGAAGCGGGCGGCACTGAAGCTTTCTTT.

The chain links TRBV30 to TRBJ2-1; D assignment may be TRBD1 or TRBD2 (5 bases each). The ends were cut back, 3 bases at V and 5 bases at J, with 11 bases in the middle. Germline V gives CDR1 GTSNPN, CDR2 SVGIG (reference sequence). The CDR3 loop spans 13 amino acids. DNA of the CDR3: TGTGCCTGGAGAGAGGGACCAAACAATGAGCAGTTCTTC. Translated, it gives CAWREGPNNEQFF.

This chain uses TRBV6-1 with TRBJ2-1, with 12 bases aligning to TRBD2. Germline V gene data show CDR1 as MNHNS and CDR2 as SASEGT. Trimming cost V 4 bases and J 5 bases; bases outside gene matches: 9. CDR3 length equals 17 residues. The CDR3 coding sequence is TGTGCCAGCAGTGGACGACTAGCGGGAGTTCCAAACAATGAGCAGTTCTTC. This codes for CASSGRLAGVPNNEQFF.

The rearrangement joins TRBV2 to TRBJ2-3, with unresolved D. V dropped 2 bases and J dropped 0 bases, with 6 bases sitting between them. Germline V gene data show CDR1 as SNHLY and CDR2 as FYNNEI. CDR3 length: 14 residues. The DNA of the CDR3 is TGTGCCAGCAGTGAAATAGTTAGCACAGATACGCAGTATTTT. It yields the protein CASSEIVSTDTQYF.

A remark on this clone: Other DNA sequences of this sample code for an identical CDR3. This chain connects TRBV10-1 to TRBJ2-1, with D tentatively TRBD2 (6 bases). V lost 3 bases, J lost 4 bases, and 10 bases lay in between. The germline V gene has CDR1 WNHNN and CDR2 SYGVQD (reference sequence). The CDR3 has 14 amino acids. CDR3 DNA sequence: TGCGCCAGCAGTGAATCGGGAGAGTACAATGAGCAGTTCTTC. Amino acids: CASSESGEYNEQFF.

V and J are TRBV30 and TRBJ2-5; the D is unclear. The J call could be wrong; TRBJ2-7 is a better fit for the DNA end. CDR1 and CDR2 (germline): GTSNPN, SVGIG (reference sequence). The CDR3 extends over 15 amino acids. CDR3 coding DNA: TGTGCCTGGAGTCCGACCACACCTGTGGGGAACGAGCAGTACTTC. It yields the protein CAWSPTTPVGNEQYF.

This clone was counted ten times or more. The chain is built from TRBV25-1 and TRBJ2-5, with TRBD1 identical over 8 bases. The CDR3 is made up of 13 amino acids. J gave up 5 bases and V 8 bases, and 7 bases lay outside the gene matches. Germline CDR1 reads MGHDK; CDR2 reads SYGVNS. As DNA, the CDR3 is TGTGCCAGCTCCCAGGGGGCGCTGGAGACCCAGTACTTC. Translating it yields CASSQGALETQYF.

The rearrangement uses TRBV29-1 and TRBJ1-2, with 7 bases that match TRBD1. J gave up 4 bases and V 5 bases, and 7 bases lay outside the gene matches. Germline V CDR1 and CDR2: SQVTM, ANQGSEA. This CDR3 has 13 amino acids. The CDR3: CSVRLGQTYGYTF. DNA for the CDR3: TGCAGCGTTCGGTTGGGACAGACCTATGGCTACACCTTC.

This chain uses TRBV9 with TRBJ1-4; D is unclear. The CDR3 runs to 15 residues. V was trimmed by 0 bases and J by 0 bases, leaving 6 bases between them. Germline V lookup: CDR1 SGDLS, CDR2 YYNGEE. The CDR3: CASSVGQATNEKLFF. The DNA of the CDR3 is TGTGCCAGCAGCGTAGGGCAAGCAACTAATGAAAAACTGTTTTTT.

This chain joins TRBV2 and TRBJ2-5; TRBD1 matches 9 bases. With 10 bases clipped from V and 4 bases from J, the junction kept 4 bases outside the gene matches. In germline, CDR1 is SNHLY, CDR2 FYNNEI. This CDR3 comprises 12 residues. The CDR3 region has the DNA TGTGCCACCACGGACAGGGGAGAGACCCAGTACTTC. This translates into CATTDRGETQYF.

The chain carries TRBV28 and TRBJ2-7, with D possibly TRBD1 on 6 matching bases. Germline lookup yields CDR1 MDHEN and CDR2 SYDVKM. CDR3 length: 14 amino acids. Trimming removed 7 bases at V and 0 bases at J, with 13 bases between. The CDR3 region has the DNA TGTGCCAGCAAAGACAGGCTGAGCTCCTACGAGCAGTACTTC. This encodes CASKDRLSSYEQYF.

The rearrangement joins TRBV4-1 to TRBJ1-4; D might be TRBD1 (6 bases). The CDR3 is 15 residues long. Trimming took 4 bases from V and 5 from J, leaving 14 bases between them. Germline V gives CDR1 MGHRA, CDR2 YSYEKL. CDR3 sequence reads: CASSPLGQTNEKLFF. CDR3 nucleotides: TGCGCCAGCAGCCCGCTAGGACAGACCAATGAAAAACTGTTTTTT.

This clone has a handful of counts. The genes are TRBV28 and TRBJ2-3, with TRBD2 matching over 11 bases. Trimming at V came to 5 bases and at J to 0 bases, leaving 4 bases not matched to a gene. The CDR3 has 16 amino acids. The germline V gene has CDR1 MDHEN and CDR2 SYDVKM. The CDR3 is CASSKGLAVSTDTQYF. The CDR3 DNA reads TGTGCCAGCAGTAAGGGACTAGCGGTTAGCACAGATACGCAGTATTTT. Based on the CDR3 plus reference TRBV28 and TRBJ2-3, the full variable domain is DVKVTQSSRYLVKRTGEKVFLECVQDMDHENMFWYRQDPGLGLRLIYFSYDVKMKEKGDIPEGYSVSREKKERFSLILESASTNQTSMYLCASSKGLAVSTDTQYFGPGTRLTVL.

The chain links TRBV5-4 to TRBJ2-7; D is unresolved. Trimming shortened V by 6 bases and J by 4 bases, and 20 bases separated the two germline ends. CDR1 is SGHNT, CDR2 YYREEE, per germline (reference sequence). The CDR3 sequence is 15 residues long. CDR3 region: CASTEGSSPAYEQYF. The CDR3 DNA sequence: TGTGCCAGCACCGAAGGATCCAGCCCGGCGTACGAGCAGTACTTC.

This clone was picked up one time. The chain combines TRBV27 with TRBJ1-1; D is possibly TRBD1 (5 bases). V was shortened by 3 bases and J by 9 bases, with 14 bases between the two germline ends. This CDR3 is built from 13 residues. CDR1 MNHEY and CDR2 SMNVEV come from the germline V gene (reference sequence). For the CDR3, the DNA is TGTGCCAGCAGTTTCTCGTCTGGGACTAAAGCTTTCTTT. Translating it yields CASSFSSGTKAFF.

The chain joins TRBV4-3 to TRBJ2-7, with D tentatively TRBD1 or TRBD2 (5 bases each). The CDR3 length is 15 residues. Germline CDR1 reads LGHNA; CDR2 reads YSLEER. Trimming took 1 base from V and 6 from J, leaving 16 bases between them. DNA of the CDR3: TGCGCCAGCAGCCAAGCCCCCCTGGGGGTAGGCGAGCAGTACTTC. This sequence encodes CASSQAPLGVGEQYF.

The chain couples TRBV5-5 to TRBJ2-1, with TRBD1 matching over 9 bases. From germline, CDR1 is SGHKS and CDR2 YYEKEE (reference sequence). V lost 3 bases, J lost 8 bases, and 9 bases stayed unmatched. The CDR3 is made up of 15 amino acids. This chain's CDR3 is CASSSRDRDWDEQFF. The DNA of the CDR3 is TGTGCCAGCAGCTCCCGGGACAGGGACTGGGATGAGCAGTTCTTC.

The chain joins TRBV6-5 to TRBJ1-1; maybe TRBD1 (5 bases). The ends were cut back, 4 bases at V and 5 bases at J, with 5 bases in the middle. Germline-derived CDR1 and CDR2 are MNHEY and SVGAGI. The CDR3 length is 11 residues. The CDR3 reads CASSWGTEAFF. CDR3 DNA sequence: TGTGCCAGCAGTTGGGGGACTGAAGCTTTCTTT.

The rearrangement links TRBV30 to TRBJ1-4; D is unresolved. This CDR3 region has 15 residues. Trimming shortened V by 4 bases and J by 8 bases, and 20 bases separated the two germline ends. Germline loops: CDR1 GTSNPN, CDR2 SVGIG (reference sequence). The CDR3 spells CAWNPGGRRPEKLFF. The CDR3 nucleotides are TGTGCCTGGAATCCGGGTGGCAGGAGACCCGAAAAACTGTTTTTT.